These T cell receptor beta chains were read from a single sample in a study of blood T cells in healthy people across ages. TCRdb re-called the 5' RACE reads with MiXCR, one entry per CDR3 protein. The table includes about 800,000 distinct CDR3 sequences, 25% detected once. These data also featured in a second study, about T cells of mothers and their children.

Source material: blood. The receptors here all came from a boy between 5 and 17 years old in good health. CDR3s include the opening cysteine and the closing phenylalanine or tryptophan. A D gene is named only where the DNA matches it firmly.

TRBJ2-3 14 TRBD1 TRBV28 CASFRDRGTDTQYF
TRBJ2-1 20 TRBD1 TRBV20-1 CSATVPRGQGARISYNEQFF
TRBJ1-6 16 . TRBV7-9 CASSFTGVMRVSPLHF
TRBJ2-7 13 TRBD2 TRBV12-3/TRBV12-4 CASTLAGTYEQYF
TRBJ2-1 15 TRBD1 TRBV11-2 CASSLRPGGIDEQFF
TRBJ2-3 16 TRBD2 TRBV29-1 CSGLGGTSSNTDTQYF
TRBJ2-7 12 . TRBV6-2/TRBV6-3 CASSYSIQEQYF
TRBJ1-5 14 . TRBV24-1 CATSATGSNQPQHF
TRBJ2-5 16 . TRBV3-1 CASSQIRDWVQETQYF
. 15 . TRBV28 CASSLVLVRGNEQFF
TRBJ2-7 13 TRBD2 TRBV20-1 CSARAAGLYEQYF
TRBJ1-1 12 . TRBV7-9 CASSPGTYEAFF
TRBJ1-6 17 . TRBV3-1 CASSQFRGSSYNSPLHF
TRBJ2-1 17 TRBD2 TRBV7-8 CASSLALGGRAKNEQFF
TRBJ2-4 13 . TRBV20-1 CSARGEAKNIQYF
TRBJ1-1 14 TRBD1 TRBV15 CATRPGQLHTEAFF
TRBJ2-1 17 TRBD1 TRBV7-3 CASSSGLQGIDYNEQFF
TRBJ1-1 13 . TRBV15 CATSRDAGSEAFF
. 18 . TRBV4-3 CASSQDREGMDIYYEQYF
TRBJ2-5 15 TRBD1 TRBV19 CASSQTGDIQETQYF
. 13 . TRBV6-2/TRBV6-3 CASSRLYTYEQYF
TRBJ2-7 16 . TRBV7-9 CASSFLEGKSSYEQYF
TRBJ2-2 13 . TRBV20-1 CSAPTGNTGELFF
TRBJ1-3 12 . TRBV15 CATSRDLNTIYF
TRBJ2-5 17 TRBD2 TRBV7-8 CASSLVGAGGYQETQYF
TRBJ1-2 14 . TRBV4-3 CASSQEAANYGYTF
TRBJ2-7 15 TRBD2 TRBV28 CASSLSTSGSKEQYF
TRBJ2-2 15 . TRBV2 CAGLDQPGGTGELFF
TRBJ1-2 15 . TRBV4-1 CASSQAANVNYGYTF
. 14 . TRBV6-2/TRBV6-3 CASVRPLQPYEQYF
TRBJ2-3 23 . TRBV28 CASSLPLNTRPGGTLINTDTQYF
TRBJ2-5 15 . TRBV20-1 CSAIQIGGPPETQYF
TRBJ2-1 16 . TRBV12-3/TRBV12-4 CASRSLAREGYNEQFF
TRBJ2-7 14 TRBD1 TRBV10-3 CAIRSGQGAYEQYF
TRBJ2-1 18 TRBD2 TRBV24-1 CATSDPGLADHSYNEQFF
TRBJ1-2 10 . TRBV29-1 CSVVGDGYTF
TRBJ1-4 14 . TRBV9 CASSVAGKGEKLFF
TRBJ2-7 15 TRBD1 TRBV29-1 CSVGSAGTGGNEQYF
TRBJ2-5 16 TRBD1 TRBV7-9 CASSSSTGGWKETQYF
TRBJ1-6 13 . TRBV20-1 CSAFINNNSPLHF
TRBJ1-2 14 TRBD1 TRBV9 CASSTRGTGDGYTF
TRBJ1-4 16 TRBD1 TRBV10-3 CAILGQGRGSNEKLFF
TRBJ1-1 12 . TRBV18 CASSHYNTEAFF
. 14 . TRBV25-1 CASSESKGLREQYF
TRBJ2-3 17 TRBD1 TRBV7-9 CASSLLPGQGRSDTQYF
TRBJ2-1 14 TRBD1 TRBV6-4 CASPNRDRGYGQFF
TRBJ1-2 13 . TRBV14 CASSPRTAYGYTF
TRBJ1-1 14 TRBD1 TRBV12-3/TRBV12-4 CASSYGQGDTEAFF
TRBJ2-2 14 . TRBV5-1 CASSLAAAAGELFF
TRBJ1-1 13 TRBD1 TRBV20-1 CNEDRGKWTEAFF
TRBJ2-1 18 TRBD1 TRBV7-2 CASSLALGFRQGYNEQFF
TRBJ2-4 13 TRBD1 TRBV19 CASSSGTENIQYF
TRBJ1-2 13 . TRBV19 CASSARALYGYTF